This T cell receptor beta chain was sequenced during a study of persistence of HIV-infected CD4 T cells. Study-wide findings and caveats: Degenerate expanded CDR3beta sequences were enriched among CMV- and Gag-responding cells. TCR analyses could not target the rare provirus-carrying CMV-responding cells.

Between the trimmed V and J ends, which lost 3 bases and 3 bases, there was a span of 14 bases. Looked up from germline, CDR1 is ENHRY and CDR2 is SYGVKD. The CDR3 has 15 residues. The stimulus was an HIV-1 Gag 15-mer peptide pool, 0.95 to 1 ug/peptide/mL. CD40L/CD69 double-negative CD45RO-high memory CD4+ T cells were collected. A word on this clone: Its antigen remains unknown.

The immunoSEQ assay was version 4, run in survey mode. Repertoires were generated with immunoSEQ multiplex PCR, while TCRdb's copy carries only in-frame clones and drops some. Of about 33,000 clones listed, approximately 78% are singletons. This TCR was recovered from an adult with HIV. The donor label of this sample is uncertain. The input for sequencing was cultured CD4+ T cells from PBMCs, taken from a patient who received antiretroviral therapy. This rearrangement joins TRBV10-3 to TRBJ1-2, with D tentatively TRBD1 (6 bases). The CDR3 sequence: CAISETSGAHYGYTF. The CDR3 bases are TGTGCCATCAGTGAAACTTCAGGGGCCCACTATGGCTACACCTTC.